The 16 T cell receptor beta chains listed next were all sequenced from one sample in a study of blood T cell repertoires in COVID-19. Libraries were prepared by immunoSEQ multiplex PCR; TCRdb keeps only in-frame clonotypes and omits some of them. The profile shows tens of thousands of clones, 70% to 80% of them singletons. Sample: peripheral blood. These receptors were taken from a human donor in a cohort sampled during active COVID-19.

J is TRBJ1-4 and V is TRBV9, with TRBD1 matching over 8 bases. Germline V gene data show CDR1 as SGDLS and CDR2 as YYNGEE. Trimming took 0 bases from V and 8 from J; bases not matched to a gene: 9. The CDR3 runs 16 residues. CDR3 coding DNA: TGTGCCAGCAGCGTAGGCAGGACAGGGATGGGAGAAAAACTGTTTTTT. Translating it yields CASSVGRTGMGEKLFF.

The chain's CDR3 is CAWSRGSYQKGEQYF. For the CDR3, the DNA is TGTGCCTGGAGCCGTGGGAGTTACCAGAAAGGCGAGCAGTACTTC. The J gene is TRBJ2-7, the V gene TRBV30, with D possibly matching TRBD2 (5 bases). CDR1 is GTSNPN, CDR2 SVGIG, per germline (reference sequence). The V and J ends lost 3 bases and 6 bases respectively, with 21 bases between them. The CDR3 loop spans 15 amino acids. Supplemented by reference TRBV30 and TRBJ2-7, the full variable domain reads SQTIHQWPATLVQPVGSPLSLECTVEGTSNPNLYWYRQAAGRGLQLLFYSVGIGQISSEVPQNLSASRPQDRQFILSSKKLLLSDSGFYLCAWSRGSYQKGEQYFGPGTRLTVT.

The chain uses TRBV6-5 and TRBJ1-1; 7 bases match TRBD1. V was pared by 6 bases and J by 4 bases, with 8 bases of the junction left unmatched. Germline V gene sequence: CDR1 MNHEY, CDR2 SVGAGI. CDR3 length: 14 amino acids. The CDR3 spells CASSLQGMGTEAFF. CDR3 nucleotides: TGTGCCAGCAGCCTACAGGGGATGGGCACTGAAGCTTTCTTT.

This rearrangement joins TRBV27 to TRBJ2-7; D is possibly TRBD1 (6 bases). This CDR3 comprises 14 residues. The germline V gene encodes CDR1 MNHEY and CDR2 SMNVEV (reference sequence). The V gene lost 6 bases and the J gene lost 5 bases, with 17 bases spanning the gap. This CDR3 is CASRLDRTAHEQYF. In DNA form, the CDR3 reads TGTGCCAGCAGACTCGACAGGACAGCCCACGAGCAGTACTTC.

On this clone itself: One junction end does not reproduce the germline sequence, and a read error may be involved. The J gene is TRBJ1-4, the V gene TRBV18, with D possibly matching TRBD1 (5 bases). The length of the CDR3 is 15 residues. CDR1 KGHSH and CDR2 LQKENI come from the germline V gene. CDR3 DNA sequence: TGTGCCAGCTCACCAGGACACGCGGCCAGTGAAAAGCTGTTTTTT. Residues: CASSPGHAASEKLFF. Combining the CDR3 with reference TRBV18 and TRBJ1-4 gives the whole variable domain NAGVMQNPRHLVRRRGQEARLRCSPMKGHSHVYWYRQLPEEGLKFMVYLQKENIIDESGMPKERFSAEFPKEGPSILRIQQVVRGDSAAYFCASSPGHAASEKLFFGSGTQLSVL.

The CDR3 DNA sequence: TGCGCCAGCAGCTCGGACAGGGTAGGCTACGAGCAGTACTTC. Residues: CASSSDRVGYEQYF. V and J are TRBV5-1 and TRBJ2-7, with 8 bases fitting TRBD1. Germline V gene lookup returns CDR1 SGHRS and CDR2 YFSETQ. This CDR3 is 14 amino acids long. J was trimmed by 3 bases and V by 3 bases; bases with no gene match: 5.

The rearrangement joins TRBV14 to TRBJ2-1; 8 bases fit TRBD2. The CDR3 spans 16 residues. The V gene's germline CDR1 is SGHDN and CDR2 FVKESK. The V segment lost 3 bases and the J segment 0 bases; nucleotides outside the gene matches: 4. CDR3 in DNA: TGTGCCAGCAGCCAGGATAGCGGGACCTCCTACAATGAGCAGTTCTTC. It encodes CASSQDSGTSYNEQFF.

The chain is built from TRBV28 and TRBJ2-5; perhaps TRBD2 as D (6 bases). The germline CDR1 and CDR2 sequences are MDHEN and SYDVKM. The CDR3 spans 15 residues. V lost 3 bases and J 5 bases, leaving 16 bases between the germline ends. CDR3 in amino acids: CASSFWRDGPETQYF. CDR3 nucleotides: TGTGCCAGCAGTTTCTGGCGGGACGGCCCGGAGACCCAGTACTTC. Looking up the rest from reference TRBV28 and TRBJ2-5 gives the full variable domain: DVKVTQSSRYLVKRTGEKVFLECVQDMDHENMFWYRQDPGLGLRLIYFSYDVKMKEKGDIPEGYSVSREKKERFSLILESASTNQTSMYLCASSFWRDGPETQYFGPGTRLLVL.

The genes are TRBV5-6 and TRBJ2-1, with D unclear. Trimming took off 2 bases at V and 0 bases at J, with 12 bases between the two ends. There are 16 residues in the CDR3. Germline loops: CDR1 SGHDT, CDR2 YYEEEE. The CDR3 here is CASSFGVASSYNEQFF. In nucleotides, the CDR3 is TGTGCCAGCAGCTTCGGTGTAGCAAGCTCCTACAATGAGCAGTTCTTC.

The chain employs TRBV12-5 and TRBJ2-5, with TRBD1 matching 8 bases. V dropped 5 bases and J dropped 6; count of bases not matched to a gene: 14. The CDR3 has 16 residues. Germline lookup yields CDR1 LGHNT and CDR2 FRNRAP. Here the CDR3 DNA reads TGTGCTAGTGGTGCCCGGGACGGGTACAGGGGGAAGACCCAGTACTTC. It translates to CASGARDGYRGKTQYF.

This chain uses TRBV19 with TRBJ1-3, with TRBD1 matching 7 bases. Germline loops: CDR1 LNHDA, CDR2 SQIVND (reference sequence). The CDR3 extends over 14 amino acids. Trimming at V came to 11 bases and at J to 2 bases, leaving 9 bases not matched to a gene. The CDR3 nucleotides read TGTGCCTCGACAGGGCACGAGACTGGAAACACCATATATTTT. This encodes CASTGHETGNTIYF.

The chain employs TRBV5-1 and TRBJ2-7; no reliable D call. The germline V and J ends were trimmed by 3 bases and 5 bases, with 12 bases remaining between them. The germline gives CDR1 SGHRS, CDR2 YFSETQ. CDR3 length: 13 residues. DNA for the CDR3: TGCGCCAGCAGCTCCCAGGCCCTGGACGAGCAGTACTTC. Its protein is CASSSQALDEQYF.

This chain joins TRBV5-6 and TRBJ2-7; D not certain. Deletions cut 5 bases from V and 0 bases from J, with 12 bases between. From germline, CDR1 is SGHDT and CDR2 YYEEEE. The CDR3 covers 14 residues. Written as DNA, the CDR3 is TGTGCCAGCAGGTTCAGGTCAAGCTCCTACGAGCAGTACTTC. Encoded protein: CASRFRSSSYEQYF.

This clone was found once. V usage is TRBV29-1 and J usage is TRBJ1-1; D remains unclear. The CDR3 covers 11 residues. The germline gives CDR1 SQVTM, CDR2 ANQGSEA. Trimming removed 5 bases from V and 9 bases from J, with 13 bases in between. CDR3 amino acids: CSVIEGGQAFF. CDR3 DNA: TGCAGCGTTATTGAAGGTGGGCAAGCTTTCTTT.

The chain is built from TRBV9 and TRBJ1-6; 9 positions agree with TRBD1. The junction had 7 bases not matched to a gene; V was cut back by 3 bases and J by 9 bases. This CDR3 spans 15 amino acids. Germline-derived CDR1 and CDR2 are SGDLS and YYNGEE. CDR3 amino acids: CASSASGTGSSPLHF. DNA for the CDR3: TGTGCCAGCAGCGCCTCCGGGACAGGGAGTTCACCCCTCCACTTT. The whole variable domain, filled in from reference TRBV9 and TRBJ1-6, reads DSGVTQTPKHLITATGQRVTLRCSPRSGDLSVYWYQQSLDQGLQFLIQYYNGEERAKGNILERFSAQQFPDLHSELNLSSLELGDSALYFCASSASGTGSSPLHFGNGTRLTVT.

The chain carries TRBV11-2 and TRBJ2-5, with 12 bases fitting TRBD2. V lost 5 bases, J lost 5 bases, and 18 bases stayed unmatched. Germline V gene data show CDR1 as SGHAT and CDR2 as FQNNGV. CDR3 length: 19 amino acids. The chain's CDR3 is CASSTPWEASGRAVETQYF. The CDR3 DNA reads TGTGCCAGCAGCACTCCGTGGGAGGCTAGCGGGAGGGCCGTGGAGACCCAGTACTTC.